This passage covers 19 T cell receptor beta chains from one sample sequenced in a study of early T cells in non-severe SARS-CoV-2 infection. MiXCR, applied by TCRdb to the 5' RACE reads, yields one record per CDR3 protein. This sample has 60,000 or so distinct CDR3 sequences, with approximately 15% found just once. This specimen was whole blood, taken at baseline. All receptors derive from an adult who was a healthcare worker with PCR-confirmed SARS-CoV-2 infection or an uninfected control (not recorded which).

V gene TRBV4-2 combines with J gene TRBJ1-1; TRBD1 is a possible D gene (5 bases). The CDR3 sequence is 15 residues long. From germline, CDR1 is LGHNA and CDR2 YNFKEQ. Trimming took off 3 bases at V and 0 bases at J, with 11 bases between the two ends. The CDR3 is CASSHSDMMNTEAFF. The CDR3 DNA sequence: TGTGCCAGCAGCCACTCGGACATGATGAACACTGAAGCTTTCTTT.

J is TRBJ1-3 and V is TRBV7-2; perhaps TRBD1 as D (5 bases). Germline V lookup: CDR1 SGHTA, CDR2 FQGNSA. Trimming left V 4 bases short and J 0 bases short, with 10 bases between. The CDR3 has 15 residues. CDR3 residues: CASSWQGHSGNTIYF. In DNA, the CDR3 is TGTGCCAGCAGCTGGCAGGGTCACTCTGGAAACACCATATATTTT.

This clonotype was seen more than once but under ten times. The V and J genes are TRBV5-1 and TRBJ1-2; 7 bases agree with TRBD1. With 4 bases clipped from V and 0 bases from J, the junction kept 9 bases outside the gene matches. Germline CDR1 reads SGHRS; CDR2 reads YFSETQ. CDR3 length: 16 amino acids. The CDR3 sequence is CASSPSGTEANYGYTF. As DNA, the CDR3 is TGCGCCAGCAGCCCCTCCGGGACAGAAGCTAACTATGGCTACACCTTC.

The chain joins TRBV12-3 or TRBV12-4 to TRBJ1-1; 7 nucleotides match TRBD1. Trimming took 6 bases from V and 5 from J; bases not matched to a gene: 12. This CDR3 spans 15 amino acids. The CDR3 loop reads CASSLLPRGRTEAFF. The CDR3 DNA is TGTGCCAGCAGCCTCCTCCCCAGGGGGAGGACTGAAGCTTTCTTT.

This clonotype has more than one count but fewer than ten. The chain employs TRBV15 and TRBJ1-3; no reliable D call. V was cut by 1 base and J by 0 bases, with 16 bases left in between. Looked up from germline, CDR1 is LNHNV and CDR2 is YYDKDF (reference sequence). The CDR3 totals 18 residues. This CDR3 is CATSRGTREGLSGNTIYF. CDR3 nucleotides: TGTGCCACCAGCAGAGGGACCCGAGAAGGTCTCTCTGGAAACACCATATATTTT.

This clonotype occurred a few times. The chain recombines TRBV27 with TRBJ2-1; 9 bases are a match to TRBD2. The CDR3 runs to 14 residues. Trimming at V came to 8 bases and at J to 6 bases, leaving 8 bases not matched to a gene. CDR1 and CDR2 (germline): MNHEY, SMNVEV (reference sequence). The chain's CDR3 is CASLGLAKGNEQFF. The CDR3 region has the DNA TGTGCCAGCCTGGGACTAGCTAAGGGCAATGAGCAGTTCTTC.

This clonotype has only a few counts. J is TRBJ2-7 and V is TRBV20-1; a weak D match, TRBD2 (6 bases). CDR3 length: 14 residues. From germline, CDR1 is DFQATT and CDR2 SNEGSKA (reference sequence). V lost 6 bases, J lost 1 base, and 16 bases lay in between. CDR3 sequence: CSAPRWDSSYEQYF. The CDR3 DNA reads TGCAGTGCCCCTAGGTGGGACTCATCCTACGAGCAGTACTTC.

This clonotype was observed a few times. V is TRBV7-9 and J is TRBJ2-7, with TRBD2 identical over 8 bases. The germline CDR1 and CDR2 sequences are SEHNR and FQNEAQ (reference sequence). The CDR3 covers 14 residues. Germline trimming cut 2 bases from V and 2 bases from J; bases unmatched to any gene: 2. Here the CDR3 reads CASSLPAGAYEQYF. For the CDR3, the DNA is TGTGCCAGCAGCTTACCAGCGGGAGCCTACGAGCAGTACTTC.

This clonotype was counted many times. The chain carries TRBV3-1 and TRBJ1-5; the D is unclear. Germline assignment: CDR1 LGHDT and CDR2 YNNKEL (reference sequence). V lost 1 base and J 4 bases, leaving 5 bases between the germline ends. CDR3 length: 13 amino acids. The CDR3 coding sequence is TGTGCCAGCAGCCAAGGACGGAATCAGCCCCAGCATTTT. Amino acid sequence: CASSQGRNQPQHF.

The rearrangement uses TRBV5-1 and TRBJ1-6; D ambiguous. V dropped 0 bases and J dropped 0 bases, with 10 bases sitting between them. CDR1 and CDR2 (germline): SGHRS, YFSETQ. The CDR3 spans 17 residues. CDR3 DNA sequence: TGCGCCAGCAGCTTGGAAGCAGTCCTCTCCTATAATTCACCCCTCCACTTT. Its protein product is CASSLEAVLSYNSPLHF.

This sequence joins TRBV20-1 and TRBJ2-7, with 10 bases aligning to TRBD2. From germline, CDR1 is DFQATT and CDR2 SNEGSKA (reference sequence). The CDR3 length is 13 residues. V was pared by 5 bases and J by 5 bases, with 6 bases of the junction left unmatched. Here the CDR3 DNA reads TGCAGTGCTCACCTAGCGGGAGTTCACGAGCAGTACTTC. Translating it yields CSAHLAGVHEQYF.

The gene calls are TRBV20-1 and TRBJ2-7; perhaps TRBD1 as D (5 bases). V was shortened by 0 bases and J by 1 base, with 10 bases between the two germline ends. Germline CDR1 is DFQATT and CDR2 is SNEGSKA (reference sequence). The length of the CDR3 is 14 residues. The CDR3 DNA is TGCAGTGCTAGAGAGCCAGGGCCATCCTACGAGCAGTACTTC. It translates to CSAREPGPSYEQYF.

CDR3 region: CSASGTVLSETQYF. CDR3 DNA: TGCAGCGCATCCGGGACAGTTCTTTCGGAGACCCAGTACTTC. V gene TRBV29-1 combines with J gene TRBJ2-5; 7 nucleotides line up with TRBD1. Trimming at V came to 7 bases and at J to 5 bases, leaving 13 bases not matched to a gene. This CDR3 is 14 amino acids long. The V gene's germline CDR1 is SQVTM and CDR2 ANQGSEA.

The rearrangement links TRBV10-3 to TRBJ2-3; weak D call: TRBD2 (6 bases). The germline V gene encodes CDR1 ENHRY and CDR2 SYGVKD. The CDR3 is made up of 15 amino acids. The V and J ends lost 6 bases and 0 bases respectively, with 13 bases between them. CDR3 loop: CAIRRGGISTDTQYF. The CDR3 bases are TGTGCCATCAGGCGTGGGGGGATTAGCACAGATACGCAGTATTTT.

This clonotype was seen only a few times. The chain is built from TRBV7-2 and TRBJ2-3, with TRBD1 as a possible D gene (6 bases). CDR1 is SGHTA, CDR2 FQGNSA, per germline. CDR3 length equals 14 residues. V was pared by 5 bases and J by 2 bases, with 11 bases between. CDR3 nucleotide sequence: TGTGCCAGCAGCCCAGACAGGTACACAGATACGCAGTATTTT. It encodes CASSPDRYTDTQYF.

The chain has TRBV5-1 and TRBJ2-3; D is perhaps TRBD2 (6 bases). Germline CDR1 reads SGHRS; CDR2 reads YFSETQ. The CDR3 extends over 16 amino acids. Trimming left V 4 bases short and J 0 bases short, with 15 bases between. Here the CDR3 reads CASSLQGAGSTDTQYF. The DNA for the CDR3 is TGCGCCAGCAGCCTACAAGGTGCGGGGAGCACAGATACGCAGTATTTT.

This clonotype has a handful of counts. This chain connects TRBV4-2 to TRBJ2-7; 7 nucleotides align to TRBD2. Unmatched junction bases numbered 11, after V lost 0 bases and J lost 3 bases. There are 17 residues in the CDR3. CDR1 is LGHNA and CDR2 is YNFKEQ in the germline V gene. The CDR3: CASSQDPGREPGYEQYF. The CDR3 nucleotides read TGTGCCAGCAGCCAAGACCCTGGGCGGGAGCCAGGCTACGAGCAGTACTTC.

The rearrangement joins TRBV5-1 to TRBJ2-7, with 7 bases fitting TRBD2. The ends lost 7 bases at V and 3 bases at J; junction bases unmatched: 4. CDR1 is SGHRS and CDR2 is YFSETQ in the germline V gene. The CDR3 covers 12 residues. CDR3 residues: CASGEGNYEQYF. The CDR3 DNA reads TGCGCCAGCGGGGAGGGGAACTACGAGCAGTACTTC.

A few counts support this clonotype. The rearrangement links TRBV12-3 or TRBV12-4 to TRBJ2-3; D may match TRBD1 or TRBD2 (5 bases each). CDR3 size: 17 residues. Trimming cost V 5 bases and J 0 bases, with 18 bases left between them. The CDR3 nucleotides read TGTGCCAGCAGTCTACCGGGACGGTCTTCTAGCACAGATACGCAGTATTTT. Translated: CASSLPGRSSSTDTQYF.